This T cell receptor (beta chain) is from a study of blood T cell repertoires in COVID-19. The CDR3 extends over 12 amino acids. The V end was cut by 0 bases, the J end by 5 bases, with 4 bases between. Germline V gene sequence: CDR1 MNHEY, CDR2 SMNVEV (reference sequence). Original handling: Nucleated cell number was recorded as an estimate derived from reference gene primer amplification. The repertoire was sequenced with immunoSEQ multiplex PCR; TCRdb's copy has only in-frame clones and lacks some. D and trimming come from the DNA, and the V and J calls and clone size come from that table. The sample holds over 45,000 clones; roughly 84% are singletons and the top ten take over 5.5%.

The source of this sequence is a man aged 45-60 years with active COVID-19. Source material: peripheral blood. This sequence joins TRBV27 and TRBJ2-5, with no clear D. CDR3 residues: CASSLSSETQYF. CDR3 DNA sequence: TGTGCCAGCAGTTTATCGTCGGAGACCCAGTACTTC.